Listed here are 30 T cell receptor beta chains from one sample, sequenced in a study of blood T cell repertoires in COVID-19. TCRdb's table, derived via immunoSEQ multiplex PCR, lists solely in-frame clones and lacks some. The sample carries roughly 120,000 clones, just under 85% recorded once. The sample consisted of peripheral blood. All receptors come from a man between 65 and 85 years old with active or convalescent COVID-19.

CDR3 DNA: TGCGCCAGCAGCACCGGACAGGGTCGGACTGAAGCTTTCTTT. Translated, it gives CASSTGQGRTEAFF. The chain uses TRBV5-1 and TRBJ1-1, with 8 positions matching TRBD1. Germline-derived CDR1 and CDR2 are SGHRS and YFSETQ. V shed 4 bases and J 5 bases; nucleotides not matched to a gene: 7. This CDR3 is 14 amino acids long.

Written as DNA, the CDR3 is TGCAGCGTTGCCCACGGTAGCAATCAGCCCCAGCATTTT. Translating gives CSVAHGSNQPQHF. J is TRBJ1-5 and V is TRBV29-1; D not certain. The germline V and J ends were trimmed by 4 bases and 0 bases, with 7 bases remaining between them. The germline V gene has CDR1 SQVTM and CDR2 ANQGSEA. This CDR3 comprises 13 residues.

The chain carries TRBV12-3 or TRBV12-4 and TRBJ1-2; 9 nucleotides match TRBD1. The CDR3 consists of 13 residues. The trim removed 3 bases at V and 8 bases at J, leaving 4 bases unmatched. The CDR3 loop reads CASSFMDRGGYTF. CDR3 DNA sequence: TGTGCCAGCAGTTTTATGGACAGGGGCGGCTACACCTTC.

V gene TRBV6-5 combines with J gene TRBJ1-3; 10 bases line up with TRBD1. Germline V gene data show CDR1 as MNHEY and CDR2 as SVGAGI. The length of the CDR3 is 14 residues. The trim removed 8 bases at V and 4 bases at J, leaving 5 bases unmatched. The CDR3 DNA reads TGTGCCAGCGCAGGACAGGGGGGCGGAAACACCATATATTTT. As protein: CASAGQGGGNTIYF.

The V and J genes are TRBV2 and TRBJ2-3, with TRBD2 identical over 10 bases. The CDR3 spans 15 residues. V lost 2 bases and J lost 5; bases outside the gene matches: 4. Germline CDR1 and CDR2: SNHLY and FYNNEI. The CDR3 sequence is CASSEPSGSRDTQYF. In DNA form, the CDR3 reads TGTGCCAGCAGTGAACCTAGCGGGAGTAGAGATACGCAGTATTTT.

This clone was seen more than once but under ten times. The CDR3 DNA reads TGTGCCAGCAGACCACCTACAGGGGAGACTGAAGCTTTCTTT. Its protein product is CASRPPTGETEAFF. The chain is built from TRBV28 and TRBJ1-1; 7 positions match TRBD1. J gave up 5 bases and V 6 bases, and 9 bases lay outside the gene matches. Germline CDR1 is MDHEN and CDR2 is SYDVKM. The CDR3 covers 14 residues.

This clone showed up just once. CDR3 amino acids: CAWSSDREAFF. For the CDR3, the DNA is TGTGCCTGGAGCTCGGACAGGGAAGCTTTCTTT. This chain joins TRBV30 and TRBJ1-1, with 7 nucleotides matching TRBD1. CDR3 length: 11 residues. V was pared by 3 bases and J by 8 bases, with 3 bases of the junction left unmatched. Germline assignment: CDR1 GTSNPN and CDR2 SVGIG (reference sequence). Filled out from reference TRBV30 and TRBJ1-1, the complete variable domain reads SQTIHQWPATLVQPVGSPLSLECTVEGTSNPNLYWYRQAAGRGLQLLFYSVGIGQISSEVPQNLSASRPQDRQFILSSKKLLLSDSGFYLCAWSSDREAFFGQGTRLTVV.

This chain uses TRBV4-3 with TRBJ2-1; 10 bases line up with TRBD2. Germline V lookup: CDR1 LGHNA, CDR2 YSLEER. CDR3 length equals 14 residues. V trimming: 3 bases; J trimming: 7 bases; junction bases outside the gene matches: 3. CDR3 sequence (DNA): TGCGCCAGCAGCCACATTAGCGGGAGGAATGAGCAGTTCTTC. Translation: CASSHISGRNEQFF.

This chain uses TRBV28 with TRBJ1-2; 8 bases match TRBD1. This CDR3 spans 14 amino acids. Germline V gene sequence: CDR1 MDHEN, CDR2 SYDVKM. The V gene end was trimmed by 8 bases and the J gene end by 2 bases; junction bases not matched to a gene: 7. The CDR3 protein is CASGAQGANYGYTF. For the CDR3, the DNA is TGTGCCAGCGGCGCCCAGGGGGCGAACTATGGCTACACCTTC.

J is TRBJ2-5 and V is TRBV28; no definite D call. Trimming took 9 bases from V and 2 from J, leaving 13 bases between them. The CDR3 has 13 residues. The germline V gene encodes CDR1 MDHEN and CDR2 SYDVKM. The CDR3: CARPRLDQETQYF. For the CDR3, the DNA is TGTGCCAGACCACGATTAGATCAAGAGACCCAGTACTTC.

This sequence joins TRBV6-5 and TRBJ1-6; TRBD1 might be the D (5 bases). V was shortened by 11 bases and J by 6 bases, with 14 bases between the two germline ends. This CDR3 is 13 amino acids long. Germline V gene data show CDR1 as MNHEY and CDR2 as SVGAGI. CDR3 DNA: TGTGCCGTGGACACCGAGGTTAATTCACCCCTCCACTTT. Translating gives CAVDTEVNSPLHF.

The J gene is TRBJ1-1, the V gene TRBV7-2; a possible D gene is TRBD1 (6 bases). The length of the CDR3 is 15 residues. The V gene's germline CDR1 is SGHTA and CDR2 FQGNSA. The V and J ends lost 4 bases and 4 bases respectively, with 16 bases between them. The DNA for the CDR3 is TGTGCCAGCAGCTACCTGGGGGGGGCGGGCACTGAAGCTTTCTTT. This codes for CASSYLGGAGTEAFF.

As for this clone: The same CDR3 also results from other DNA sequences found in this sample. CDR3 in DNA: TGCGCCAGCAGGAGACTAGCGGGAGTCCAAGAGACCCAGTACTTC. Amino acid sequence: CASRRLAGVQETQYF. The chain carries TRBV10-2 and TRBJ2-5; 12 positions match TRBD2. Trimming took 6 bases from V and 1 from J; bases not matched to a gene: 3. The CDR3 runs 15 residues. Germline V gives CDR1 WSHSY, CDR2 SAAADI.

This sequence joins TRBV18 and TRBJ2-7; weak D call: TRBD1 (6 bases). The V gene lost 5 bases and the J gene lost 6 bases, with 14 bases spanning the gap. Germline V gives CDR1 KGHSH, CDR2 LQKENI. The CDR3 runs to 13 residues. The CDR3 region has the DNA TGTGCCAGCTCAACATCACAGGGTTCCGAGCAGTACTTC. It translates to CASSTSQGSEQYF.

This clone was found once. The chain links TRBV5-4 to TRBJ2-5; the D gene is possibly TRBD1 (5 bases). Per germline, CDR1 SGHNT and CDR2 YYREEE (reference sequence). CDR3 length: 14 amino acids. Between the trimmed V and J ends, which lost 0 bases and 5 bases, there was a span of 11 bases. The CDR3, as DNA: TGTGCCAGCAGCTTGGAGCAGGGAATGGAGACCCAGTACTTC. This translates into CASSLEQGMETQYF. Using reference TRBV5-4 and TRBJ2-5 for the parts outside the CDR3, the full variable domain is ETGVTQSPTHLIKTRGQQVTLRCSSQSGHNTVSWYQQALGQGPQFIFQYYREEENGRGNFPPRFSGLQFPNYSSELNVNALELDDSALYLCASSLEQGMETQYFGPGTRLLVL.

The chain combines TRBV9 with TRBJ2-7, with D perhaps TRBD2 (6 bases). Per the germline V gene, CDR1 is SGDLS and CDR2 is YYNGEE. The V gene lost 1 base and the J gene lost 9 bases, with 17 bases spanning the gap. CDR3 size: 14 residues. Here the CDR3 DNA reads TGTGCCAGCAGCGTAAGGGACTCGGGGACGGGGCAGTACTTC. The encoded protein is CASSVRDSGTGQYF.

V gene TRBV4-1 combines with J gene TRBJ1-5, with D possibly being TRBD1 (5 bases). Germline V gene lookup returns CDR1 MGHRA and CDR2 YSYEKL. The ends were cut back, 4 bases at V and 0 bases at J, with 13 bases in the middle. CDR3 length equals 16 residues. CDR3 nucleotide sequence: TGCGCCAGCAGCCGATCCCAGGGCCGTAGCAATCAGCCCCAGCATTTT. It is translated as CASSRSQGRSNQPQHF.

This chain connects TRBV5-4 to TRBJ1-5; a weak D match, TRBD1 (5 bases). The length of the CDR3 is 16 residues. Germline CDR1 and CDR2: SGHNT and YYREEE (reference sequence). Trimming removed 4 bases from V and 1 base from J, with 15 bases in between. CDR3 amino acids: CASSLGGTGSNQPQHF. The CDR3 bases are TGTGCCAGCAGCCTTGGGGGGACGGGGAGCAATCAGCCCCAGCATTTT.

This chain uses TRBV7-9 with TRBJ1-2; the D is unclear. The CDR3 contains 18 residues. V was cut by 2 bases and J by 2 bases, with 21 bases left in between. Germline values: CDR1 SEHNR, CDR2 FQNEAQ (reference sequence). For the CDR3, the DNA is TGTGCCAGCAGCTTATCCTATCATCTGGGCAAAAGGAACTATGGCTACACCTTC. Translated, it gives CASSLSYHLGKRNYGYTF.

The chain links TRBV6-6 to TRBJ2-1; TRBD1 is a possible D gene (6 bases). CDR1 and CDR2 (germline): MNHNY, SVGAGI (reference sequence). V was trimmed by 2 bases and J by 4 bases, leaving 15 bases between them. The CDR3 is 16 residues long. The CDR3 bases are TGTGCCAGCAGTTACGACCACAGGGCCGGGTACAATGAGCAGTTCTTC. Protein sequence: CASSYDHRAGYNEQFF.

The V and J genes are TRBV7-8 and TRBJ1-1; D not certain. Trimming cost V 5 bases and J 4 bases, with 8 bases left between them. The CDR3 extends over 12 amino acids. Germline V gene sequence: CDR1 SGHVS, CDR2 FQNEAQ. For the CDR3, the DNA is TGTGCCAGCAGCGCGAGTGGCACTGAAGCTTTCTTT. Its protein product is CASSASGTEAFF.

The rearrangement links TRBV7-9 to TRBJ1-6; D not certain. The germline CDR1 and CDR2 sequences are SEHNR and FQNEAQ (reference sequence). The CDR3 has 16 residues. The V end was cut by 6 bases, the J end by 0 bases, with 12 bases between. The CDR3, as DNA: TGTGCCAGCAGTTCCGGGTCCAACTCCTATAATTCACCCCTCCACTTT. Translation: CASSSGSNSYNSPLHF.

In this sample, this clone turned up a few times. Other DNA sequences from this sample encode an identical CDR3 as well. The rearrangement joins TRBV19 to TRBJ1-6, with no clear D. V was pared by 6 bases and J by 8 bases, with 11 bases between. Germline V CDR1 and CDR2: LNHDA, SQIVND (reference sequence). This CDR3 spans 13 amino acids. The CDR3 loop is CASSTHRDSPLHF. DNA of the CDR3: TGTGCCAGTAGCACACACCGGGATTCACCCCTCCACTTT.

The chain uses TRBV9 and TRBJ2-1, with D maybe TRBD2 (6 bases). Deletions cut 0 bases from V and 4 bases from J, with 14 bases between. Germline assignment: CDR1 SGDLS and CDR2 YYNGEE. The CDR3 loop spans 16 amino acids. CDR3 coding DNA: TGTGCCAGCAGCGTAGGGTCTAGCGTGGCTTACAATGAGCAGTTCTTC. Its protein is CASSVGSSVAYNEQFF.

This clone showed up just a few times. Relative to the germline gene, one junction end is altered; a read error may explain this. The chain links TRBV5-6 to TRBJ1-3; the D is unclear. Germline V gene data show CDR1 as SGHDT and CDR2 as YYEEEE. This CDR3 is built from 8 residues. The CDR3 loop reads CASSLNRF. The CDR3 DNA follows: TGTGCCAGCAGCTTGAATCGTTTT.

The chain carries TRBV4-2 and TRBJ1-1; D call uncertain. Germline V gene data show CDR1 as LGHNA and CDR2 as YNFKEQ. This CDR3 comprises 14 residues. The V end was cut by 1 base, the J end by 4 bases, with 10 bases between. The CDR3 is CASSQAVEGTEAFF. In nucleotides, the CDR3 is TGTGCCAGCAGCCAAGCTGTAGAGGGCACTGAAGCTTTCTTT.

This rearrangement joins TRBV3-1 (or the pseudogene TRBV3-2) to TRBJ1-4; D call uncertain. The V and J ends lost 4 bases and 7 bases respectively, with 10 bases between them. CDR1 is LGHDT, CDR2 YNNKEL, per germline (reference sequence). The CDR3 covers 13 residues. This CDR3 reads CASSRGVGEKLFF. The CDR3 bases are TGTGCCAGCAGCCGCGGGGTGGGTGAAAAACTGTTTTTT.

The chain joins TRBV11-3 to TRBJ2-2; 9 bases fit TRBD1. Germline lookup yields CDR1 SGHNT and CDR2 YENEEA. This CDR3 is 18 amino acids long. V dropped 1 base and J dropped 2; count of bases not matched to a gene: 8. CDR3 nucleotides: TGTGCCAGCAGCTTAGGCCCGGGACAGGGAATCAACACCGGGGAGCTGTTTTTT. Translating it yields CASSLGPGQGINTGELFF.

The rearrangement joins TRBV29-1 to TRBJ2-1, with unresolved D. Germline V gene data show CDR1 as SQVTM and CDR2 as ANQGSEA. V was pared by 6 bases and J by 3 bases, with 9 bases between. The CDR3 has 12 amino acids. CDR3 nucleotide sequence: TGCAGCGTCGACACATACTACAATGAGCAGTTCTTC. Its protein is CSVDTYYNEQFF.

This rearrangement joins TRBV28 to TRBJ2-1, with D uncertain. Deletions cut 2 bases from V and 0 bases from J, with 11 bases between. There are 16 residues in the CDR3. Germline V lookup: CDR1 MDHEN, CDR2 SYDVKM. In DNA, the CDR3 is TGTGCCAGCAGTTTAACTACCACGAGCTCCTACAATGAGCAGTTCTTC. Translating gives CASSLTTTSSYNEQFF.